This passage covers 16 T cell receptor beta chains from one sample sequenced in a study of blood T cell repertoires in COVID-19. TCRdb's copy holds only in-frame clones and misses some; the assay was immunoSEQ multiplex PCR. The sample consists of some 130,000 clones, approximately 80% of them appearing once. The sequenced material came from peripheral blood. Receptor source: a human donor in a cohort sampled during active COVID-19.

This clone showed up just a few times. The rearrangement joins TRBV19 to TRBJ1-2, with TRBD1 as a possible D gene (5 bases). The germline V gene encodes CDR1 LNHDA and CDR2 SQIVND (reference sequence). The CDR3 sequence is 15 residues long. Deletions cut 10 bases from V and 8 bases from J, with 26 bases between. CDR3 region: CATGREDSSATGYTF. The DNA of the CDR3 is TGTGCCACCGGCAGAGAAGACAGCTCTGCTACCGGCTACACCTTC.

In DNA, the CDR3 is TGCAGTGCTAGTCACCGCGGGACTAGCGGAACAGATACGCAGTATTTT. This encodes CSASHRGTSGTDTQYF. The chain carries TRBV20-1 and TRBJ2-3; 11 nucleotides match TRBD2. This CDR3 contains 16 residues. Germline V gene sequence: CDR1 DFQATT, CDR2 SNEGSKA (reference sequence). V was pared by 3 bases and J by 3 bases, with 8 bases of the junction left unmatched.

This CDR3 is CASRPGAGANVLTF. The CDR3 nucleotides are TGTGCCAGCAGGCCAGGGGCTGGGGCCAACGTCCTGACTTTC. V usage is TRBV27 and J usage is TRBJ2-6; maybe TRBD1 (6 bases). V lost 6 bases to trimming and J lost 2 bases, with 8 bases between them. Germline values: CDR1 MNHEY, CDR2 SMNVEV (reference sequence). This CDR3 is 14 amino acids long.

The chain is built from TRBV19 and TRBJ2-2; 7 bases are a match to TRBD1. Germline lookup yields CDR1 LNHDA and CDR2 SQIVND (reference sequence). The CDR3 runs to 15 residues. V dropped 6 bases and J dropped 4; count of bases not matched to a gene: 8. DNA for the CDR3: TGTGCCAGTAGGGTGACAGGGTTTATCACCGGGGAGCTGTTTTTT. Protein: CASRVTGFITGELFF.

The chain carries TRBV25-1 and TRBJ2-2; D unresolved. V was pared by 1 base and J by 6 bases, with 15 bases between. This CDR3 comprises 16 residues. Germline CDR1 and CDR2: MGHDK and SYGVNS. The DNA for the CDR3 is TGTGCCAGCAGTGAATCCCCTAGTTTGGAACCCGGGGAGCTGTTTTTT. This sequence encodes CASSESPSLEPGELFF.

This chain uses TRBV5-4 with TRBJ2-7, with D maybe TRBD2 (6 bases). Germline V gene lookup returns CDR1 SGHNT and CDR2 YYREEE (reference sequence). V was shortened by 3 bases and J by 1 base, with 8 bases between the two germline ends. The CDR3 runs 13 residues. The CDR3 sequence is CASSYGLSYEQYF. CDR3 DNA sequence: TGTGCCAGCAGCTATGGACTATCCTACGAGCAGTACTTC.

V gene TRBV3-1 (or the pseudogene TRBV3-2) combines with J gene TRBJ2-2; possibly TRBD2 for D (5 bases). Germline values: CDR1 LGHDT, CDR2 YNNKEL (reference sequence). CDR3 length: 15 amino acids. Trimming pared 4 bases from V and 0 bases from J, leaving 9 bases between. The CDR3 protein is CASSPRGSNTGELFF. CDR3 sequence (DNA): TGTGCCAGCAGCCCCCGGGGATCGAACACCGGGGAGCTGTTTTTT.

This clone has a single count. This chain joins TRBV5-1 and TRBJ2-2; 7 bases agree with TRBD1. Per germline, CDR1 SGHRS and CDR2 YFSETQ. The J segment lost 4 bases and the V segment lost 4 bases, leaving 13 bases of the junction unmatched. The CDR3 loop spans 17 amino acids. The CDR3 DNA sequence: TGCGCCAGCAGCCGTACAGGGTCAGGGGGTCGCACCGGGGAGCTGTTTTTT. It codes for CASSRTGSGGRTGELFF. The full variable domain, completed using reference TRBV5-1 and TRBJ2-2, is KAGVTQTPRYLIKTRGQQVTLSCSPISGHRSVSWYQQTPGQGLQFLFEYFSETQRNKGNFPGRFSGRQFSNSRSEMNVSTLELGDSALYLCASSRTGSGGRTGELFFGEGSRLTVL.

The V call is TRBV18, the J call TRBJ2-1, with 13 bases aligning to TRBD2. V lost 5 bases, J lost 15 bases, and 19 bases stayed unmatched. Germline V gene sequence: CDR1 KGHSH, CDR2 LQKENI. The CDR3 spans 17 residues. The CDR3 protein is CASSTLPLGLAGVVGFF. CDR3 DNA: TGTGCCAGCTCAACCCTGCCTCTAGGACTAGCGGGAGTAGTGGGGTTCTTC.

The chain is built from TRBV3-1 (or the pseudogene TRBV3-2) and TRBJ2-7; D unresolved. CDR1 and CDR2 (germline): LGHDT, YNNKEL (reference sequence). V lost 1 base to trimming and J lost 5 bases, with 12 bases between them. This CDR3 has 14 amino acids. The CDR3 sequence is CASSQVLVSDEQYF. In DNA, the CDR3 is TGTGCCAGCAGCCAAGTGCTAGTCTCGGACGAGCAGTACTTC.

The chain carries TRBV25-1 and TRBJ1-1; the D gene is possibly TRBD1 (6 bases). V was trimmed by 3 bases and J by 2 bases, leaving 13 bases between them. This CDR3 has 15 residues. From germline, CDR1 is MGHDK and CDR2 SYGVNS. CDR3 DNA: TGTGCCAGCAGTGACAACAGGGTAGGTAACACTGAAGCTTTCTTT. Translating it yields CASSDNRVGNTEAFF.

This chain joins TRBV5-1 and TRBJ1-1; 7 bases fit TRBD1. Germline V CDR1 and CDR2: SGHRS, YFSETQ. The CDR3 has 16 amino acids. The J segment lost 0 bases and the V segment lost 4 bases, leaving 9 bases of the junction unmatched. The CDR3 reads CASSLTGEIMNTEAFF. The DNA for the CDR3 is TGCGCCAGCAGCCTTACAGGGGAAATCATGAACACTGAAGCTTTCTTT. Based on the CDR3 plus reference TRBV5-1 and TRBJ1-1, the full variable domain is KAGVTQTPRYLIKTRGQQVTLSCSPISGHRSVSWYQQTPGQGLQFLFEYFSETQRNKGNFPGRFSGRQFSNSRSEMNVSTLELGDSALYLCASSLTGEIMNTEAFFGQGTRLTVV.

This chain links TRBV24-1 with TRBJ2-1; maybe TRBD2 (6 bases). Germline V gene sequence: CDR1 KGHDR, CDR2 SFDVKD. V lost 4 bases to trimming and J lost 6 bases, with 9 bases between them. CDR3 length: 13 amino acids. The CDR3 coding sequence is TGTGCCACCAGTGACCCGGGAGTCAATGAGCAGTTCTTC. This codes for CATSDPGVNEQFF.

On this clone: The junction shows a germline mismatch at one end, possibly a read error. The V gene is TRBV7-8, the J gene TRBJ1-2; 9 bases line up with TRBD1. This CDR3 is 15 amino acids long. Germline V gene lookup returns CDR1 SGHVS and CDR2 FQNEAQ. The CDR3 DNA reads TGTGCCAGCAGCGTAGCCCCTGGACAGGGGAACGGCTACACCTTC. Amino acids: CASSVAPGQGNGYTF.

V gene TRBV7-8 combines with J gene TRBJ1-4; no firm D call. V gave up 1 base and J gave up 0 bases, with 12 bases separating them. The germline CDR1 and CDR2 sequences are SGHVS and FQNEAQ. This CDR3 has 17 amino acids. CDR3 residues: CASSLVGLAATNEKLFF. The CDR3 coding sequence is TGTGCCAGCAGCTTAGTTGGCCTCGCGGCAACTAATGAAAAACTGTTTTTT.

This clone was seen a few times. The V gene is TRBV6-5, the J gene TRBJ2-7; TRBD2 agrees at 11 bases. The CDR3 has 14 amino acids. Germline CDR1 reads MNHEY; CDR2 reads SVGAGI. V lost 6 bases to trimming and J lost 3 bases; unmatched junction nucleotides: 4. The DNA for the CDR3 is TGTGCCAGCAGCGGGGGACTAGCGGTCTACGAGCAGTACTTC. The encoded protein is CASSGGLAVYEQYF.